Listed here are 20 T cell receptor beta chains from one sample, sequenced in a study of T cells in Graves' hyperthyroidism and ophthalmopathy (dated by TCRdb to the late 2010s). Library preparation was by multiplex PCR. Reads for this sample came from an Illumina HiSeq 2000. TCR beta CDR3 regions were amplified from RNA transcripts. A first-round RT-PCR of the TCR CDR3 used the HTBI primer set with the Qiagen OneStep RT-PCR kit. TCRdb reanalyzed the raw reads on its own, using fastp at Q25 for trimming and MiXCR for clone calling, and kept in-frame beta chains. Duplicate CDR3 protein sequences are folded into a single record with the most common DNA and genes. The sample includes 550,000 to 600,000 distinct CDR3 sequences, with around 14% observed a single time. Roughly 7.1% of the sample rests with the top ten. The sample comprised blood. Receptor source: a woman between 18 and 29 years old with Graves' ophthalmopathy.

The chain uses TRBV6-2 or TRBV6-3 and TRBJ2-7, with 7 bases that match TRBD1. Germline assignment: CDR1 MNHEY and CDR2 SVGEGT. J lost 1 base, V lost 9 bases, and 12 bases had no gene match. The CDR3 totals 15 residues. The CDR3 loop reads CASRLTGFESYEQYF. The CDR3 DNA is TGTGCCAGTAGATTGACAGGGTTTGAGTCCTACGAGCAGTACTTC.

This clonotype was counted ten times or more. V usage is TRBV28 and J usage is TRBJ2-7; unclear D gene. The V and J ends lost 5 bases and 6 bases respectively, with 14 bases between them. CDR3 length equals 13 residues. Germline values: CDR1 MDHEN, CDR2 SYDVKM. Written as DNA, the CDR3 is TGTGCCAGCAGTCCAGGTCAGAGACTCGAGCAGTACTTC. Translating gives CASSPGQRLEQYF.

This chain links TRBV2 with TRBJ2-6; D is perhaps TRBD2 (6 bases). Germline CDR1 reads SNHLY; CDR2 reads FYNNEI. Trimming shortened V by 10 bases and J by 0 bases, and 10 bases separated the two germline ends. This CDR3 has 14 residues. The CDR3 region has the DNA TGTGCCACCGGGCGGGGCTCTGGGGCCAACGTCCTGACTTTC. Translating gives CATGRGSGANVLTF.

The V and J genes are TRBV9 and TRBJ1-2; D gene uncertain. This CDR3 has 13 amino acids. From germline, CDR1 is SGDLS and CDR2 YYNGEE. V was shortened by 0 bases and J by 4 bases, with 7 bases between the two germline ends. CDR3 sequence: CASSVDGSYGYTF. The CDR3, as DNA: TGTGCCAGCAGCGTAGATGGCAGCTATGGCTACACCTTC.

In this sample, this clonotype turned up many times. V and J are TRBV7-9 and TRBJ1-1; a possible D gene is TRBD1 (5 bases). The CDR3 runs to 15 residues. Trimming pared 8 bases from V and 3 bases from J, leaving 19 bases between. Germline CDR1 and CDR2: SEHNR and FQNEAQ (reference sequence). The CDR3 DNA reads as TGTGCCAGCCAAATCCGGGGCGGGAGCGACACTGAAGCTTTCTTT. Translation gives CASQIRGGSDTEAFF.

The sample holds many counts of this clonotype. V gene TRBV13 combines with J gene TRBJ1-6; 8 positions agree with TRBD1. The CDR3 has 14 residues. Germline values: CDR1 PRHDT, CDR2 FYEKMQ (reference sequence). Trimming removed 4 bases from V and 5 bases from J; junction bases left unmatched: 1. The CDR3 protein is CASSSQGDNSPLHF. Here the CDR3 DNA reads TGTGCCAGCAGCTCACAGGGGGATAATTCACCCCTCCACTTT. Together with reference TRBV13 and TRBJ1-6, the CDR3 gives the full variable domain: AAGVIQSPRHLIKEKRETATLKCYPIPRHDTVYWYQQGPGQDPQFLISFYEKMQSDKGSIPDRFSAQQFSDYHSELNMSSLELGDSALYFCASSSQGDNSPLHFGNGTRLTVT.

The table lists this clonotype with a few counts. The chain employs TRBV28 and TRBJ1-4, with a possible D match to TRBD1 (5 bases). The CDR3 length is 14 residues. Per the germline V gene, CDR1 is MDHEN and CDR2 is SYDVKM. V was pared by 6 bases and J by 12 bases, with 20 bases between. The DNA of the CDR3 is TGTGCCAGCAGGCTTGGGACCGTCTTGGGGGAACTGTTTTTT. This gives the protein CASRLGTVLGELFF.

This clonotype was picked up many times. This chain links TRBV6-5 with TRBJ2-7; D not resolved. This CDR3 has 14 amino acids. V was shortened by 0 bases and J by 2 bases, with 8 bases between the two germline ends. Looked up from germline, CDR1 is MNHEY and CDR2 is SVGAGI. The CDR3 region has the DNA TGTGCCAGCAGTTACTCGAACGGTCCCTACGAGCAGTACTTC. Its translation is CASSYSNGPYEQYF.

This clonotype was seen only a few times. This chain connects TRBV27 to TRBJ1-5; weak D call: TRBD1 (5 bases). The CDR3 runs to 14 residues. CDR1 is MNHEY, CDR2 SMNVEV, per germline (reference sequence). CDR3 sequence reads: CASVWGNSNQPQHF. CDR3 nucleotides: TGTGCAAGCGTCTGGGGGAATAGCAATCAGCCCCAGCATTTT.

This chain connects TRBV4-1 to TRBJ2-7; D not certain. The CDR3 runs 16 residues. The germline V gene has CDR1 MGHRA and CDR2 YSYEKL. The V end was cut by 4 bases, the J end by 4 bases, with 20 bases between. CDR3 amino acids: CASSPSPTSSSYEQYF. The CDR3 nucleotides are TGCGCCAGCAGCCCTTCCCCGACCTCTTCTTCGTACGAGCAGTACTTC.

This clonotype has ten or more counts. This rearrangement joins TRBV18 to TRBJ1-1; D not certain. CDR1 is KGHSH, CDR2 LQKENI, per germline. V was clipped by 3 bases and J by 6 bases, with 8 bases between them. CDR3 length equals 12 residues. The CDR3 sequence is CASSPREAEAFF. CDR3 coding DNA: TGTGCCAGCTCACCGAGGGAGGCTGAAGCTTTCTTT. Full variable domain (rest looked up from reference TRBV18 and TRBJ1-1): NAGVMQNPRHLVRRRGQEARLRCSPMKGHSHVYWYRQLPEEGLKFMVYLQKENIIDESGMPKERFSAEFPKEGPSILRIQQVVRGDSAAYFCASSPREAEAFFGQGTRLTVV.

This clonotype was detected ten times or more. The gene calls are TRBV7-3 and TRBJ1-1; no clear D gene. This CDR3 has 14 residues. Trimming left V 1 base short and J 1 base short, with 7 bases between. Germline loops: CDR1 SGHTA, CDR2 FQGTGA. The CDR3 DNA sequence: TGTGCCAGCAGCTTAATCCCGGGGAACACTGAAGCTTTCTTT. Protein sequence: CASSLIPGNTEAFF. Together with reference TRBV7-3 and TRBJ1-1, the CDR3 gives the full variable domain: GAGVSQTPSNKVTEKGKYVELRCDPISGHTALYWYRQSLGQGPEFLIYFQGTGAADDSGLPNDRFFAVRPEGSVSTLKIQRTERGDSAVYLCASSLIPGNTEAFFGQGTRLTVV.

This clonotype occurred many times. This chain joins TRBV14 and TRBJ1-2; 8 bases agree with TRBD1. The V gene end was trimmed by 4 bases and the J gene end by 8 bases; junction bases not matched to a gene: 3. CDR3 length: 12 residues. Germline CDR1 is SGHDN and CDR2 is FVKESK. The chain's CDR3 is CASSLGTGGYTF. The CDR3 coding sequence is TGTGCCAGCAGCCTCGGGACAGGAGGCTACACCTTC.

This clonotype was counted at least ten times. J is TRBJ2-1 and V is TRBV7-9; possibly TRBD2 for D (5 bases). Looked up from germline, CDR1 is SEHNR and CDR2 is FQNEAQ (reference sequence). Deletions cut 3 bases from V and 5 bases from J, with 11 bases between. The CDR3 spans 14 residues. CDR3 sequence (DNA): TGTGCCAGCAGCTTGGCGGGCGTTAACAATGAGCAGTTCTTC. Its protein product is CASSLAGVNNEQFF.

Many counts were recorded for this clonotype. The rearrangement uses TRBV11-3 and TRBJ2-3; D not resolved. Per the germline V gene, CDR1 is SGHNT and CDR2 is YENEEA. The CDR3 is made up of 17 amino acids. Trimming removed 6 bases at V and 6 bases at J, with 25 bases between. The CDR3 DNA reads TGTGCCAGCAGTTTGGGTCTTCAAACGGGCAGAATGGATACGCAGTATTTT. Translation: CASSLGLQTGRMDTQYF. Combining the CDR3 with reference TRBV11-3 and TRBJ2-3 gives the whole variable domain EAGVVQSPRYKIIEKKQPVAFWCNPISGHNTLYWYLQNLGQGPELLIRYENEEAVDDSQLPKDRFSAERLKGVDSTLKIQPAELGDSAVYLCASSLGLQTGRMDTQYFGPGTRLTVL.

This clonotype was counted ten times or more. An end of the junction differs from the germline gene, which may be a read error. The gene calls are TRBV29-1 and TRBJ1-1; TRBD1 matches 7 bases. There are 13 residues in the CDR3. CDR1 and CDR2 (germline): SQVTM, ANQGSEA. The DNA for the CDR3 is TGCAGCGTAGAAGGGGGCCTGTCTAATGAAGCTTTCTTT. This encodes CSVEGGLSNEAFF.

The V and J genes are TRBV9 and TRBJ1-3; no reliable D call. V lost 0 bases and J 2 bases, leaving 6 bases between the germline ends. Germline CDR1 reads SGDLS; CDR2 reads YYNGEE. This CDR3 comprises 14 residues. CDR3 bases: TGTGCCAGCAGCGTAGAGCAAACTGGAAACACCATATATTTT. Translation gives CASSVEQTGNTIYF. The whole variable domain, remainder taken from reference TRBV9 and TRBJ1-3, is DSGVTQTPKHLITATGQRVTLRCSPRSGDLSVYWYQQSLDQGLQFLIQYYNGEERAKGNILERFSAQQFPDLHSELNLSSLELGDSALYFCASSVEQTGNTIYFGEGSWLTVV.

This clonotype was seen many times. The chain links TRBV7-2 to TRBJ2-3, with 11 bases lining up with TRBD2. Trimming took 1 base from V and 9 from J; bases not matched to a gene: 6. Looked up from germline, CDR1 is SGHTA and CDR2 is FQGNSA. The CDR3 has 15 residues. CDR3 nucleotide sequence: TGTGCCAGCAGCTTAGGACTAGCGGGAATGGGCACGCAGTATTTT. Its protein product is CASSLGLAGMGTQYF.

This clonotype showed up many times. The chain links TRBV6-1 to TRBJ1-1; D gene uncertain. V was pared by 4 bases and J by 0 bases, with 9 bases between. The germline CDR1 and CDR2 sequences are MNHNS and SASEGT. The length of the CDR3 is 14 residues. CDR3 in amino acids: CASSVRQMNTEAFF. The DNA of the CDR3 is TGTGCCAGCAGTGTCCGCCAGATGAACACTGAAGCTTTCTTT.

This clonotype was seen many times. The CDR3, as DNA: TGTGCCAGCAGCTGGGCACTAGCGGGAGGGGGAGATACGCAGTATTTT. It translates to CASSWALAGGGDTQYF. V usage is TRBV7-8 and J usage is TRBJ2-3, with TRBD2 matching over 13 bases. V was pared by 4 bases and J by 5 bases, with 6 bases of the junction left unmatched. From germline, CDR1 is SGHVS and CDR2 FQNEAQ. CDR3 length equals 16 residues.